These 23 T cell receptor beta chains share one sample of origin, sequenced in a study of blood T cell repertoires in COVID-19. Sequencing was performed with immunoSEQ multiplex PCR; in TCRdb, only in-frame clones are kept and a portion is missing. Of a few hundred thousand clones in the sample, 75% to 90% were seen once. Sample: peripheral blood. The receptors were gathered from a man between 18 and 35 years old with active or convalescent COVID-19.

V is TRBV19 and J is TRBJ1-5, with 10 bases fitting TRBD1. The CDR3 runs to 15 residues. V trimming: 3 bases; J trimming: 7 bases; junction bases outside the gene matches: 6. CDR1 and CDR2 (germline): LNHDA, SQIVND (reference sequence). The CDR3 DNA sequence: TGTGCCAGTAGTATCTGGGACAGGGGAAGCCAGCCCCAGCATTTT. Protein product: CASSIWDRGSQPQHF.

This clone was detected only once. The genes are TRBV6-5 and TRBJ1-2, with D unresolved. This CDR3 is built from 11 residues. Trimming left V 8 bases short and J 2 bases short, with 6 bases between. CDR1 and CDR2 (germline): MNHEY, SVGAGI. As DNA, the CDR3 is TGTGCCAGCGAGGGAAACTATGGCTACACCTTC. Translating gives CASEGNYGYTF.

V gene TRBV18 combines with J gene TRBJ1-1; no definite D call. The CDR3 is made up of 14 amino acids. Germline CDR1 KGHSH, CDR2 LQKENI. Trimming left V 5 bases short and J 3 bases short, with 13 bases between. The CDR3: CASSNTGKDTEAFF. The CDR3 DNA reads TGTGCCAGCTCAAATACGGGAAAGGACACTGAAGCTTTCTTT.

The chain recombines TRBV5-1 with TRBJ2-5, with TRBD1 matching 11 bases. CDR1 and CDR2 from the germline V gene are SGHRS and YFSETQ. The CDR3 runs to 15 residues. V trimming: 3 bases; J trimming: 5 bases; junction bases outside the gene matches: 6. CDR3 DNA sequence: TGCGCCAGCAGCTCTGGACAGGGGGCTATGGAGACCCAGTACTTC. Translated: CASSSGQGAMETQYF. The variable domain in full, completed from reference TRBV5-1 and TRBJ2-5, reads KAGVTQTPRYLIKTRGQQVTLSCSPISGHRSVSWYQQTPGQGLQFLFEYFSETQRNKGNFPGRFSGRQFSNSRSEMNVSTLELGDSALYLCASSSGQGAMETQYFGPGTRLLVL.

V and J are TRBV4-1 and TRBJ2-7, with TRBD1 matching 7 bases. This CDR3 region has 16 residues. Per germline, CDR1 MGHRA and CDR2 YSYEKL. Trimming took 0 bases from V and 3 from J; bases not matched to a gene: 8. CDR3 residues: CASSQEIGTAIYEQYF. CDR3 nucleotide sequence: TGCGCCAGCAGCCAAGAAATTGGGACAGCAATCTACGAGCAGTACTTC.

The gene calls are TRBV7-8 and TRBJ1-2, with 8 bases that match TRBD1. CDR3 length equals 17 residues. Germline V lookup: CDR1 SGHVS, CDR2 FQNEAQ. V gave up 5 bases and J gave up 1 base; unmatched junction bases: 12. This CDR3 reads CASSLRDRNLFNYGYTF. CDR3 in DNA: TGTGCCAGCAGCCTCCGGGACAGGAACTTATTTAACTATGGCTACACCTTC.

This clone appeared a few times. V is TRBV6-5 and J is TRBJ1-1; TRBD1 is a possible D gene (5 bases). CDR1 is MNHEY and CDR2 is SVGAGI in the germline V gene. This CDR3 is built from 12 residues. V was shortened by 8 bases and J by 10 bases, with 17 bases between the two germline ends. The CDR3 is CASGREAGRAFF. The CDR3 bases are TGTGCCAGCGGCAGGGAGGCCGGGAGAGCTTTCTTT.

This clone has only a few counts. The V and J genes are TRBV5-8 and TRBJ1-6; D is possibly TRBD1 (5 bases). The CDR3 consists of 14 residues. Germline loops: CDR1 SGHTS, CDR2 YDEGEE. V was cut by 4 bases and J by 10 bases, with 15 bases left in between. The CDR3 here is CASSPGQGYSPLHF. The CDR3 bases are TGTGCCAGCAGCCCGGGTCAGGGTTACTCACCCCTCCACTTT.

This clone appeared a few times. This chain connects TRBV11-2 to TRBJ2-7, with TRBD1 matching 10 bases. J gave up 4 bases and V 3 bases, and 6 bases lay outside the gene matches. The length of the CDR3 is 15 residues. Germline loops: CDR1 SGHAT, CDR2 FQNNGV. CDR3 sequence reads: CASSLDRGRSYEQYF. CDR3 nucleotides: TGTGCCAGCAGCTTGGACAGGGGGAGAAGTTACGAGCAGTACTTC.

The V call is TRBV11-2, the J call TRBJ2-1, with a tentative D call TRBD2 (6 bases). V lost 5 bases, J lost 9 bases, and 26 bases lay in between. Germline V gene lookup returns CDR1 SGHAT and CDR2 FQNNGV. The CDR3 totals 17 residues. CDR3 sequence (DNA): TGTGCCAGCAGCGTCGGGACTTGGGAAAACAACCACGGTGAGCAGTTCTTC. This encodes CASSVGTWENNHGEQFF.

The chain couples TRBV6-5 to TRBJ2-1; 7 bases are a match to TRBD2. Germline assignment: CDR1 MNHEY and CDR2 SVGAGI. V lost 6 bases to trimming and J lost 13 bases; unmatched junction nucleotides: 15. The CDR3 length is 14 residues. CDR3 sequence reads: CASRRGGPFHVQFF. The DNA for the CDR3 is TGTGCCAGCAGACGGGGAGGGCCTTTTCATGTTCAGTTCTTC.

The gene calls are TRBV27 and TRBJ1-1; D is uncertain. Trimming removed 8 bases at V and 6 bases at J, with 19 bases between. Germline CDR1 reads MNHEY; CDR2 reads SMNVEV (reference sequence). The CDR3 is made up of 14 amino acids. CDR3 amino acids: CASSPGGRVAEAFF. DNA for the CDR3: TGTGCCAGCTCCCCGGGCGGGAGGGTCGCTGAAGCTTTCTTT.

The CDR3 bases are TGCGCCAGCAGCCAGTGGGGTCTAGCGCGGAGCGGGGAGCTGTTTTTT. Translating gives CASSQWGLARSGELFF. The chain is built from TRBV4-3 and TRBJ2-2, with D maybe TRBD2 (6 bases). Germline values: CDR1 LGHNA, CDR2 YSLEER. Trimming shortened V by 3 bases and J by 7 bases, and 18 bases separated the two germline ends. CDR3 length: 16 residues.

This clone occurred once. This rearrangement joins TRBV28 to TRBJ2-7; 8 positions agree with TRBD1. The V segment lost 7 bases and the J segment 3 bases; nucleotides outside the gene matches: 11. Germline assignment: CDR1 MDHEN and CDR2 SYDVKM. There are 15 residues in the CDR3. The CDR3 reads CASTETGAIGYEQYF. The CDR3 bases are TGTGCCAGCACAGAGACAGGGGCGATAGGCTACGAGCAGTACTTC.

The gene calls are TRBV3-1 (or the pseudogene TRBV3-2) and TRBJ1-2; no clear D. V was clipped by 4 bases and J by 1 base, with 4 bases between them. CDR3 size: 12 residues. Germline V gene lookup returns CDR1 LGHDT and CDR2 YNNKEL (reference sequence). CDR3 protein: CASSPLNYGYTF. The CDR3 bases are TGTGCCAGCAGCCCCCTTAACTATGGCTACACCTTC.

The rearrangement links TRBV5-1 to TRBJ1-4; 7 nucleotides line up with TRBD1. CDR1 is SGHRS and CDR2 is YFSETQ in the germline V gene. V was clipped by 4 bases and J by 0 bases; unmatched bases: 6. The length of the CDR3 is 16 residues. CDR3 loop: CASSPRQGSTNEKLFF. Here the CDR3 DNA reads TGCGCCAGCAGCCCCCGACAGGGCTCAACTAATGAAAAACTGTTTTTT.

This sequence joins TRBV5-1 and TRBJ2-7, with D maybe TRBD2 (6 bases). This CDR3 spans 17 amino acids. The germline V gene has CDR1 SGHRS and CDR2 YFSETQ. V was cut by 1 base and J by 4 bases, with 21 bases left in between. The CDR3 sequence is CASSLSSGTSLRYEQYF. The CDR3 DNA is TGCGCCAGCAGCTTGTCCTCCGGCACTAGCCTAAGATACGAGCAGTACTTC.

V gene TRBV6-2 or TRBV6-3 combines with J gene TRBJ1-1; D may be TRBD1 (6 bases). Trimming removed 2 bases at V and 9 bases at J, with 16 bases between. Germline assignment: CDR1 MNHEY and CDR2 SVGEGT. The CDR3 loop spans 14 amino acids. CDR3 residues: CASSYNGQLVQAFF. CDR3 in DNA: TGTGCCAGCAGTTACAACGGACAGCTTGTCCAAGCTTTCTTT.

This chain connects TRBV19 to TRBJ2-7; D is perhaps TRBD1 (6 bases). V lost 5 bases to trimming and J lost 3 bases, with 11 bases between them. Germline CDR1 LNHDA, CDR2 SQIVND (reference sequence). CDR3 length: 13 amino acids. In nucleotides, the CDR3 is TGTGCCAGTAGTTGGACAGCTGACTACGAGCAGTACTTC. This translates into CASSWTADYEQYF.

This clone was seen a few times. The genes are TRBV5-1 and TRBJ2-7; possible D gene TRBD1, 5 bases. The CDR3 loop spans 12 amino acids. Germline V gene lookup returns CDR1 SGHRS and CDR2 YFSETQ. V was trimmed by 4 bases and J by 3 bases, leaving 8 bases between them. The DNA for the CDR3 is TGCGCCAGCAGCCGACAGAGCTACGAGCAGTACTTC. Amino acids: CASSRQSYEQYF.

The chain carries TRBV7-2 and TRBJ2-3; the match to TRBD2 covers 10 bases. Germline V gene sequence: CDR1 SGHTA, CDR2 FQGNSA. The CDR3 is 16 residues long. After removal of 1 base from V and 1 base from J, the junction contained 2 bases not matched to a gene. CDR3 in amino acids: CASSLVGTSGTDTQYF. The CDR3 coding sequence is TGTGCCAGCAGCTTAGTGGGGACTAGCGGCACAGATACGCAGTATTTT.

The gene calls are TRBV7-2 and TRBJ1-2; possibly TRBD1 for D (6 bases). V lost 5 bases and J 5 bases, leaving 18 bases between the germline ends. The CDR3 has 15 amino acids. Per the germline V gene, CDR1 is SGHTA and CDR2 is FQGNSA. CDR3 amino acids: CASSRWGTTMYGYTF. CDR3 bases: TGTGCCAGCAGCCGGTGGGGGACAACTATGTATGGCTACACCTTC.

The rearrangement links TRBV18 to TRBJ2-5, with a weak D call TRBD2 (6 bases). Trimming stripped 6 bases from V and 5 bases from J, with 16 bases between. CDR3 length: 14 residues. Germline CDR1 KGHSH, CDR2 LQKENI. CDR3 loop: CASSDSAGGETQYF. The DNA of the CDR3 is TGTGCCAGCTCCGACAGTGCCGGAGGGGAGACCCAGTACTTC.